This T cell receptor (beta chain) is drawn from a study of CD8+CD57+ T cells in acquired aplastic anemia. About the research overall: The average for DNA from sorted CD4+ and CD8+ cells was 3.2 ug. Mean read depth for CD4+ cells from healthy donors was some 11 million.

Points from the study as a whole: Patients were compared with controls for CD8+ Simpson's diversity, and no significant difference emerged. Patients shared some 29 CD8+ CDR3 sequences with controls.

Using genomic DNA as the template, TCR beta VDJ and CDR3 profiling was carried out. TCRdb re-called the reads through MiXCR, storing one row per CDR3 protein. The sample records a few hundred thousand distinct CDR3 sequences, over 60% being singletons. The CDR3 is made up of 15 amino acids. Deletions cut 4 bases from V and 6 bases from J, with 18 bases between. The germline gives CDR1 SEHNR, CDR2 FQNEAQ (reference sequence). Many counts were recorded for this clonotype. Its antigen is not identified. Material for sequencing was sorted CD4+, CD8+, or CD8+CD57+ T cells (not recorded which) from PBMCs. The chain carries TRBV7-9 and TRBJ1-2; D unclear. The sequence was collected from a human donor in good health. The CDR3 protein is CASSSSGEGTDGYTF. In nucleotides, the CDR3 is TGTGCCAGCAGCTCCAGTGGAGAGGGAACGGATGGCTACACCTTC.